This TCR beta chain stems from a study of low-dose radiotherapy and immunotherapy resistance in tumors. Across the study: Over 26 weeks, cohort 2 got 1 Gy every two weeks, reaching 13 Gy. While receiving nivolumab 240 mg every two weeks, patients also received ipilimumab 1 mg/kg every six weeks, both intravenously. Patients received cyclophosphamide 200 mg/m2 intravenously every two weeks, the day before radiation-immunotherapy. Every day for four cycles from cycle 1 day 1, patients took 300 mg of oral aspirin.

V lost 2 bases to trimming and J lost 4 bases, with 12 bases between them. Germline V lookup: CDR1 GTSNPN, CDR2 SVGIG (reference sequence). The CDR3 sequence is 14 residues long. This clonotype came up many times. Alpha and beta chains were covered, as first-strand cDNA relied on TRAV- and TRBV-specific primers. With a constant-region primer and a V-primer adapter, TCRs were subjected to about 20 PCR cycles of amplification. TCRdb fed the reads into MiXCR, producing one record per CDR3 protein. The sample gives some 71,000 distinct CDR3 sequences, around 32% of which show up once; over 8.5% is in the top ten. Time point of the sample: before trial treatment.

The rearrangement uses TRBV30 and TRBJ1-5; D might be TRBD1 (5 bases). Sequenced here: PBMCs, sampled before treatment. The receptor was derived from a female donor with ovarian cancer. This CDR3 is CAWSLGLRNQPQHF. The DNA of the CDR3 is TGTGCCTGGAGTTTGGGACTACGGAATCAGCCCCAGCATTTT.